This entry features one T cell receptor beta chain sequence. Its specific antigen is unknown. Base qualities were left out, and no much larger clone turns up one base away. Per the publication, the treatment or condition label means: preoperative locoregional IRX-2 cytokine immunotherapy. The samples were obtained from a phase Ib study in which preoperative, locoregional IRX-2 cytokine immunotherapy intended to prime immune responses was tested. Patients with early-stage breast cancer who were given IRX-2 before surgery served as donors. The library was generated by the immunoSEQ multiplex PCR assay. TCRdb's version of the immuneACCESS table is confined to in-frame rearrangements and falls short of the full clone set. An unresolved V gene accounts for under half of the shortfall where checked; the remainder is of unknown origin. The sample table contains about 25,000 clones; only one count was recorded for 85% to 95% of them. Around 16% of the sample lies in the top ten.

The germline V gene supplies CDR1 SGHDT and CDR2 YYEEEE. Trimming removed 4 bases from V and 6 bases from J; the gene matches leave 8 bases unexplained. The CDR3, from cysteine to phenylalanine, totals 14 residues. The retained sequence is limited to the CDR3, 42 bases, with the frame set at the first base. This entry is derived from a study of preoperative IRX-2 immunotherapy in early breast cancer (dated by TCRdb to about 2019). The receptor was isolated from a human donor with breast cancer. The sequences come from tumor tissue, collected after IRX-2 immunotherapy. The chain is made from TRBV5-6 and TRBJ2-7, and TRBD1 aligns with 9 junction nucleotides. The CDR3: CASSNWDRVGEQYF. Here is the DNA: TGTGCCAGCAGCAATTGGGACAGGGTAGGCGAGCAGTACTTC. The full variable domain, with segments outside the CDR3 supplied by the reference TRBV5-6 and TRBJ2-7 proteins, appears as DAGVTQSPTHLIKTRGQQVTLRCSPKSGHDTVSWYQQALGQGPQFIFQYYEEEERQRGNFPDRFSGHQFPNYSSELNVNALLLGDSALYLCASSNWDRVGEQYFGPGTRLTVT.